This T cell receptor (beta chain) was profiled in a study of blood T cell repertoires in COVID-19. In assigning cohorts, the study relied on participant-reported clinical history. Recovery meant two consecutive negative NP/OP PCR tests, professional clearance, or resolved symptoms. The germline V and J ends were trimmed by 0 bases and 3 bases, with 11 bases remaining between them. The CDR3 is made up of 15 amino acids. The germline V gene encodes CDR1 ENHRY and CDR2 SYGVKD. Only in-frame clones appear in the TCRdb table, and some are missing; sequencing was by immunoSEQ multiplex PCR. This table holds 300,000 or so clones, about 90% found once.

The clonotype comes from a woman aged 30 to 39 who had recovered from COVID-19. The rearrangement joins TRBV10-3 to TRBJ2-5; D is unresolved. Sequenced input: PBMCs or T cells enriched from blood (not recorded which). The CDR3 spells CAISESRQPKETQYF. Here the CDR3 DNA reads TGTGCCATCAGTGAGTCGAGGCAGCCCAAAGAGACCCAGTACTTC.